The following is a TCR beta chain sequence with its context. What antigen it recognizes has not been identified. No quality values exist for individual bases; no much larger clone is one base distant. The CDR3, from cysteine to phenylalanine, totals 17 residues. CDR3 DNA only is kept here, 51 bases in frame from base 1. From a lookup of the germline V gene (reference sequence), CDR1 and CDR2 are LNHNV and YYDKDF. Relative to germline, V is 5 bases shorter and J is 8 bases shorter, with 25 bases between their ends. Patients with autoimmune disease history or receiving systemic immunosuppression were excluded from the trial. In every dose cohort, peripheral blood was drawn for TCR sequencing at baseline, cycle 4 day 1, and cycle 7 day 1. The samples were drawn from a first-in-human, open-label, multicenter phase I dose-escalation trial of ivuxolimab. The trial enrolled adults with locally advanced or metastatic head and neck squamous cell, hepatocellular, melanoma or renal cell carcinoma. Before TCR sequencing, CD4+ and CD8+ T cells were separately sorted from peripheral blood.

The sample comes from a study of OX40 agonist ivuxolimab in advanced cancers. A note on the overall study: The costimulatory receptor OX40 (CD134) was targeted by ivuxolimab, a fully human IgG2 agonistic monoclonal antibody. Of the approximately 54 patients in dose escalation, some 20 had hepatocellular carcinoma, around 15 had melanoma, 9 had renal cell carcinoma and 9 had head and neck cancer. Prior anti-PD-1, anti-PD-L1 or anti-CTLA-4 therapy was permitted, and checkpoint inhibitors had been received by about two fifths of dose-escalation patients. In the dose-escalation cohort, more than 75% of patients were male, and the mean age was roughly 60 years, with a range of roughly 20 to 79. Partial responses were achieved by three dose-escalation patients, of whom one had hepatocellular carcinoma and two had cutaneous melanoma. Peripheral TCRbeta sequencing aimed to test whether ivuxolimab altered TCR sequence diversity and caused clonal T-cell expansion. The paper covers the monotherapy dose-escalation part of the phase I ivuxolimab trial, which included N ≈ 50 patients. Intravenous ivuxolimab was administered to patients every 2 weeks at six dose levels: 0.01, 0.1, 0.3, 1.5, 3 and 10 mg/kg. Overall study outcomes, separate from this receptor: Low levels of normalized T-cell clonal expansion were also seen in some patients who did not respond. At doses from 0.1 to 3.0 mg/kg, clonal expansion was seen in both CD4+ and CD8+ blood T cells between baseline and week 6. The antigen specificity of the peripheral T cells that underwent clonal expansion was not determined. In the 0.1-3.0 mg/kg groups, partial responders were among the patients with the lowest normalized peripheral clonal expansion, particularly in CD8+ T cells. After ivuxolimab, CD8+ T cells had more expanded clones than CD4+ T cells on average.

To sequence the TCRbeta CDR3 region, genomic DNA was isolated from the sorted cells. The immunoSEQ Assay was used to sequence the TCRbeta CDR3 regions. TCRdb holds this immuneACCESS table with in-frame rearrangements only. Some clones are missing; in checked studies, unresolved V genes explain under half, and the rest has no known cause. The sample contains 43,000 or so clones, around nine tenths of them found a single time. The ten largest clones capture roughly 12% of the sample. The rearranged segments are TRBV15 and TRBJ2-1; the D gene is possibly TRBD2, with 5 bases matching. This specimen was CD4+ or CD8+ T cells sorted from blood, taken in a trial of the OX40 agonist ivuxolimab. The clonotype originates from an adult with an advanced solid tumor such as melanoma, head and neck, liver or kidney cancer. The nucleotide sequence is TGTGCCACCAGCGGGCACCGAACTAGTGGGAAGGATGATGAGCAGTTCTTC. This yields the protein CATSGHRTSGKDDEQFF.